The T cell receptor beta chain under discussion was sequenced for a study of T cell responses to AZD1222 COVID-19 vaccine (dated by TCRdb to about 2021). About the study as a whole: A total of 230 to 250 trial participants underwent TCR sequencing, of whom about 200 had received two doses of AZD1222 and 26 had received two doses of the MenACWY control vaccine. Trial participants were enrolled into age subgroups of 18-55, 56-69 and 70-plus years, which contained approximately 150, 28 and 58 TCR-sequenced participants, respectively. General study outcomes and caveats: Participants were mostly white British and included more females than males, and it was suggested by the authors that clonal diversity may have been underestimated. After two AZD1222 doses, spike-specific TCR breadth and depth were significantly higher than at day 0 and than in MenACWY recipients. Vaccine-associated CD4 TCRs spanned the whole spike protein, with dominant responses in regions 160-218 and 743-854. Epitopes outside the regions mutated in the B.1.351 and B.1.1.7 variants were reportedly recognized by nearly half of the unique spike-specific TCRs. Only six AZD1222 recipients were SARS-CoV-2 seropositive at baseline, limiting conclusions about previously exposed vaccinees. No day 14 peak-response samples were available, so repertoires were characterized only after the peak T cell response. The 56-69-year group was small, and its depth increase did not reach significance, likely because of low power.

About this clone: Its antigen is still unknown. Qualities for individual bases were not recorded, and no much larger clone is one base off.

The time point label on this specimen signifies: baseline before first vaccination. The treatment or condition label on this specimen signifies: meningococcal conjugate vaccine given as trial control. Vaccinee samples were obtained from the UK trials COV001 and COV002, which included a single-blind randomized controlled phase 2/3 trial of AZD1222 (ChAdOx1 nCoV-19) in healthy adults. Trial participant PBMC samples were collected at day 0 and day 28 after the second dose for TCRbeta chain sequencing. The CDR3 regions of human TCRbeta chains were analyzed by immunosequencing. As for the authors' bioinformatics: TCRs in the repertoires were matched against a reference library of SARS-CoV-2-specific TCRs that had been generated with the MIRA antigen-specificity platform. Breadth meant the fraction of unique TCRs that were SARS-CoV-2-associated, whereas depth meant the fraction of total T cells that were SARS-CoV-2-associated. Using the MIRA data, each spike-specific TCR was assigned both to the spike region to which the TCR was reactive and to a CD4 or CD8 class. Log10-transformed breadth and depth values were compared by one-way ANOVA with Sidak's multiple comparisons tests. TCRdb provides this immuneACCESS table in a form limited to in-frame rearrangements. Some clones are lacking; in checked studies, under half of them reflect an unresolved V gene, and why the rest are absent is not known. The V and J calls and clone size were taken over from that table, and D and trimming were inferred from the DNA. The sample table records 80,000 to 95,000 clones; about nine tenths of these occur just once. Together, the top ten hold around 2.8% of the sample.

The germline V gene (reference sequence) specifies SGHKS as CDR1 and YYEKEE as CDR2. CDR3 length: 15 amino acids, cysteine to phenylalanine. The sequence is cut down to CDR3 DNA, 45 bases in frame from base 1. V is pruned by 3 bases and J by 4 bases, leaving 4 bases of the junction without a gene match. The sequencing used peripheral blood, collected on day 0 of MenACWY control vaccination. The rearrangement combines TRBV5-5 with TRBJ1-3, and 10 bases in between align with TRBD1. The receptor comes from an adult in good health. The sequence in DNA is TGTGCCAGCAGCTGGACAGGGGGATACGGAAACACCATATATTTT. This yields the protein CASSWTGGYGNTIYF.